This record looks at one T cell receptor (beta chain) sequence and its context. There is no known antigen for this receptor. No clone much larger than this one lies a single base away; base qualities are absent. Peripheral blood CD8+ and CD4+ T cells from healthy donors, Susac syndrome patients and multiple sclerosis patients were profiled using high-throughput TCR beta sequencing. The multiple sclerosis controls were treatment-naive patients who had stable or active relapsing-remitting disease and met the revised McDonald criteria. CD8+ TEMRA cells were enriched by FACS, while bulk CD8+ and CD4+ T cells were purified by magnetic negative isolation. Blood was collected in EDTA tubes and processed within 24 hours, with PBMCs isolated through density gradient centrifugation. PBMCs destined for TCR sequencing were cryopreserved in liquid nitrogen and later thawed in a 37 °C water bath. The sorted or isolated CD4+, CD8+ and CD8+ TEMRA cells reached a purity of at least 90%.

These data are taken from a study of CD8 T cells in Susac syndrome (dated by TCRdb to about 2019). In terms of the full investigation: Repertoire sequencing was used to test whether CD8+ T cell activation and differentiation in Susac syndrome was antigen driven. Clonality of the CD8+ T cell repertoire was compared between around eleven healthy donors, about 14 Susac syndrome patients and some 15 multiple sclerosis patients.

Here is what the overall study found, with its caveats: The study acknowledged that relatively few individuals were included in the TCR sequencing and HLA analysis.

RNA was extracted using the RNeasy kit, and roughly 0.45 to 1 microgram was reverse transcribed with random hexamers. TCR beta CDR3 regions were amplified with the immunoSEQ multiplex PCR assay covering 54 Vbeta and 13 Jbeta segments. PCR amplification bias was corrected using a synthetic template baseline for primer optimization and computational correction. Regarding the original processing steps: Reads were assigned to V, D and J genes according to IMGT and analyzed in immunoSEQ Analyzer, with only productive sequences retained. Clonality was calculated as one minus the Shannon entropy normalized by log2 of the number of productive unique sequences. Public and private clones were assessed among the 100 most prevalent clones of each patient and control. Susac-specific clones were defined as absent from healthy and MS cohorts, 850 to 1,300 published viral clones and other ImmuneACCESS disease sequences. The raw public data were reprocessed by TCRdb itself: fastp quality trimming at Q25, MiXCR clonotype calling, in-frame beta chains only. Rows are unified per CDR3 protein, each entry keeping the most common DNA and genes. None of the V and J calls come from the authors' own analysis; TCRdb made them. The sample has fewer than 300,000 distinct CDR3 sequences on record, 80% to 90% of them singletons. Of the sample, 0.095% to 0.14% is held by the ten largest clones.

The CDR3 holds 15 amino acids from the cysteine to the phenylalanine. Only the CDR3 part of the read is kept: 45 bases, read in frame from the first base. V is trimmed back by 5 bases and J by 5 bases, and the junction contains 11 bases that no gene match accounts for. In the germline V gene, CDR1 corresponds to SGHTA and CDR2 to FQGTGA. The sequence was obtained from a human donor with multiple sclerosis. The receptor chain draws on TRBV7-3 and TRBJ2-5; TRBD1 matches 7 bases in the middle. Specimen: CD8+ T cells from PBMCs. The DNA is as follows: TGTGCCAGCAGCCCGAAGCAGACAGGGTTGGAGACCCAGTACTTC. It specifies CASSPKQTGLETQYF.